This T cell receptor (beta chain) was sequenced for a study of T cell changes during pregnancy in multiple sclerosis. Trimming stripped 3 bases from V and 3 bases from J, with 11 bases between. The CDR3 is made up of 15 amino acids. Germline V gene lookup returns CDR1 LNHNV and CDR2 YYDKDF (reference sequence). Assay used: immunoSEQ multiplex PCR; TCRdb lists only in-frame clones, some missing. The sample has around 42,000 clones, 80% to 95% seen once. The chain uses TRBV15 and TRBJ1-4; D is perhaps TRBD1 (6 bases). This sample comprised CD4+ T cells from peripheral blood mononuclear cells, obtained after pregnancy. This clonotype originated in a female donor in good health, enrolled as a control in a pregnancy study. Written as DNA, the CDR3 is TGTGCCACCAGCAGCTCAGGGGAACCTAATGAAAAACTGTTTTTT. Encoded protein: CATSSSGEPNEKLFF.